This TCR beta chain was recovered during a study of OX40 agonist ivuxolimab in advanced cancers. Study-wide background: People who had prior anti-PD-1, anti-PD-L1 or anti-CTLA-4 therapy could take part, and roughly 40% had some. Whole-study results and caveats: With doses of 0.1 to 3.0 mg/kg, CD4+ and CD8+ blood T cells had undergone clonal expansion by week 6.

CDR3 length: 12 amino acids. Germline CDR1 reads GTSNPN; CDR2 reads SVGIG (reference sequence). V lost 8 bases and J lost 1; bases outside the gene matches: 5. On this clone itself: Antigen specificity is unknown.

Blood specimens came from baseline, cycle 4 day 1, and cycle 7 day 1. Sequencing used immunoSEQ multiplex PCR; TCRdb keeps in-frame clones, though not all of them. Here the sample spans under 100,000 clones, 92% being singletons. The material sequenced was CD4+ or CD8+ T cells sorted from blood, taken in a trial of the OX40 agonist ivuxolimab. The TCR comes from an adult with an advanced solid tumor such as melanoma, head and neck, liver or kidney cancer. V is TRBV30 and J is TRBJ2-7, with 7 positions matching TRBD2. Here the CDR3 reads CAGGEGSYEQYF. The CDR3 bases are TGTGCCGGGGGGGAAGGGTCCTACGAGCAGTACTTC.